This TCR beta chain was found in a study of T cell repertoires in cytomegalovirus infection. Study in general: Evidence of both CMV infection and a matching HLA type came from public TCR beta signatures.

Trimming removed 8 bases at V and 0 bases at J, with 7 bases between. This CDR3 region has 13 residues. CDR1 and CDR2 (germline): SNHLY, FYNNEI. TCRdb itself ran the reads through MiXCR, one entry per CDR3 protein. The table lists over 100,000 distinct CDR3 sequences, 10% of them singletons. A single count supports this clonotype. The antigen remains undetermined. Study conclusions and caveats: Ex vivo responses were dominated by HLA-C-restricted CMV-specific TCR beta clonotypes. The study identified carriers of CMV plus the relevant HLA from cumulative public TCR beta family frequency.

The chain carries TRBV2 and TRBJ1-4, with D uncertain. Specimen: PBMCs, sequenced either directly or after in vitro stimulation (not recorded which). This TCR was sampled from a human donor in good health (CMV status not recorded). Some clones in this sample may be carry-over from other donors' samples. The CDR3 coding sequence is TGTGCCAGCCAAGGTTCAACTAATGAAAAACTGTTTTTT. It specifies CASQGSTNEKLFF.